This T cell receptor (beta chain) was captured by sequencing in a study of CD8+ T cells in alopecia areata. Study observations and caveats: Scalp sample data also include resident alphabeta T cells from normal skin.

The germline gives CDR1 SQVTM, CDR2 ANQGSEA. The junction had 6 bases not matched to a gene; V was cut back by 6 bases and J by 3 bases. This CDR3 comprises 13 residues. This clone was counted only a few times. Its antigen is unidentified. RNA was extracted and reverse transcribed into cDNA as the sequencing template. Repertoires were generated with immunoSEQ multiplex PCR, while TCRdb's copy carries only in-frame clones and drops some. The sample yields around 210,000 clones, roughly three fifths seen once. PBMCs served as the source from which CD4+ and CD8+ T cells were sorted. The receptor was isolated from a human donor in good health. The rearrangement joins TRBV29-1 to TRBJ1-2; 8 positions agree with TRBD1. Sample: CD8+ T cells sorted from blood. The CDR3 sequence is CSVAKQGDYGYTF. The DNA for the CDR3 is TGCAGCGTCGCCAAACAGGGGGACTATGGCTACACCTTC.